This T cell receptor (beta chain) was profiled in a study of blood T cell repertoires in COVID-19. The CDR3 is made up of 13 amino acids. CDR1 LGHDT and CDR2 YNNKEL come from the germline V gene (reference sequence). V dropped 4 bases and J dropped 1 base, with 7 bases sitting between them. This clone was counted a few times. Only in-frame clones appear in the TCRdb table, and some are missing; sequencing was by immunoSEQ multiplex PCR. The sample holds roughly 220,000 clones, around 83% seen once. This clonotype was sampled from an elderly woman with COVID-19, enrolled during active disease. The chain joins TRBV3-1 (or the pseudogene TRBV3-2) to TRBJ1-1; D unresolved. The specimen sequenced was peripheral blood. The CDR3 DNA reads as TGTGCCAGCAGCCCCCTCGGGAACACTGAAGCTTTCTTT. The encoded protein is CASSPLGNTEAFF.